This T cell receptor (beta chain) was captured by sequencing in a study of blood T cell repertoires in COVID-19. Study as a whole: PBMCs, B-cell-depleted T cells, or T cells provided the cDNA or gDNA that made up the material.

How the authors handled the data: Amplification with reference gene primers provided the estimates of nucleated cell counts. This table comes from immunoSEQ multiplex PCR, and its TCRdb copy is limited to in-frame clones, with some not included. The V and J calls and clone size were taken over from that table, and D and trimming were inferred from the DNA. The data hold roughly 68,000 clones, with 80% to 95% observed a single time. CDR1 is SGHNT and CDR2 is YYREEE in the germline V gene (reference sequence). This CDR3 is 16 amino acids long. The junction had 4 bases not matched to a gene; V was cut back by 2 bases and J by 0 bases.

V and J are TRBV5-4 and TRBJ2-3, with 9 positions matching TRBD2. Sequencing was performed on peripheral blood. The receptor's source is a man aged 50 to 59 with COVID-19, enrolled during active disease. The DNA for the CDR3 is TGTGCCAGCAGCTTTGGACTAGCGCCTAGCACAGATACGCAGTATTTT. It translates to CASSFGLAPSTDTQYF. Complete variable domain (other parts from reference TRBV5-4 and TRBJ2-3): ETGVTQSPTHLIKTRGQQVTLRCSSQSGHNTVSWYQQALGQGPQFIFQYYREEENGRGNFPPRFSGLQFPNYSSELNVNALELDDSALYLCASSFGLAPSTDTQYFGPGTRLTVL.